These 21 T cell receptor beta chains originate from one sample sequenced in a study of control samples from healthy donors and cancer patients. The table came from immunoSEQ multiplex PCR; TCRdb's copy has only in-frame clones and leaves some out. The table shows about 140,000 clones, with roughly 92% occurring only once. Sequences were obtained from blood. The origin of the receptors is a man aged 30 to 39 in good health.

This clone was counted only a few times. V is TRBV4-2 and J is TRBJ2-7, with 7 nucleotides matching TRBD2. The V gene end was trimmed by 0 bases and the J gene end by 0 bases; junction bases not matched to a gene: 5. The CDR3 consists of 16 residues. CDR1 is LGHNA and CDR2 is YNFKEQ in the germline V gene. The CDR3 is CASSQDGGDSSYEQYF. The CDR3 DNA is TGTGCCAGCAGCCAAGATGGGGGGGATAGCTCCTACGAGCAGTACTTC.

This chain connects TRBV4-3 to TRBJ2-2; the match to TRBD1 covers 9 bases. V gave up 0 bases and J gave up 6 bases; unmatched junction bases: 5. The CDR3 is made up of 16 amino acids. The germline gives CDR1 LGHNA, CDR2 YSLEER. CDR3 in amino acids: CASSQDWTGVSGELFF. CDR3 coding DNA: TGCGCCAGCAGCCAAGATTGGACAGGGGTTTCCGGGGAGCTGTTTTTT.

The rearrangement uses TRBV7-9 and TRBJ2-3, with D hard to call. Germline V CDR1 and CDR2: SEHNR, FQNEAQ (reference sequence). The CDR3 has 16 amino acids. Trimming removed 5 bases at V and 0 bases at J, with 15 bases between. CDR3: CASSLTNILSTDTQYF. CDR3 sequence (DNA): TGTGCCAGCAGCCTCACCAACATACTTAGCACAGATACGCAGTATTTT. Complete variable domain (other parts from reference TRBV7-9 and TRBJ2-3): DTGVSQNPRHKITKRGQNVTFRCDPISEHNRLYWYRQTLGQGPEFLTYFQNEAQLEKSRLLSDRFSAERPKGSFSTLEIQRTEQGDSAMYLCASSLTNILSTDTQYFGPGTRLTVL.

The rearrangement uses TRBV19 and TRBJ1-2; 11 nucleotides agree with TRBD1. This CDR3 contains 18 residues. In germline, CDR1 is LNHDA, CDR2 SQIVND (reference sequence). V gave up 1 base and J gave up 4 bases; unmatched junction bases: 11. CDR3 sequence: CASSIALDRGRRSYGYTF. CDR3 nucleotides: TGTGCCAGTAGTATAGCCTTGGACAGGGGGCGCAGGAGCTATGGCTACACCTTC.

The chain combines TRBV10-3 with TRBJ2-1; TRBD1 aligns across 9 bases. The germline V gene encodes CDR1 ENHRY and CDR2 SYGVKD. V was pared by 10 bases and J by 2 bases, with 3 bases of the junction left unmatched. The CDR3 totals 13 residues. The CDR3 region has the DNA TGTGCCACAACAGGGGGCGCCTACAATGAGCAGTTCTTC. Amino acids: CATTGGAYNEQFF.

The chain is built from TRBV28 and TRBJ1-5, with 7 bases matching TRBD1. The junction had 2 bases not matched to a gene; V was cut back by 6 bases and J by 3 bases. CDR1 is MDHEN, CDR2 SYDVKM, per germline. The CDR3 spans 13 residues. This chain's CDR3 is CASRGQHNQPQHF. The CDR3 DNA reads TGTGCCAGCAGGGGACAGCACAATCAGCCCCAGCATTTT.

The chain joins TRBV18 to TRBJ1-2; tentatively, D is TRBD1 (6 bases). The CDR3 consists of 15 residues. Germline V gene data show CDR1 as KGHSH and CDR2 as LQKENI. V lost 0 bases and J 2 bases, leaving 10 bases between the germline ends. The CDR3 region has the DNA TGTGCCAGCTCACCACCGACAGGTGCAAACTATGGCTACACCTTC. Residues: CASSPPTGANYGYTF.

This clone came up a few times. This rearrangement joins TRBV19 to TRBJ2-6, with D perhaps TRBD1 (5 bases). Trimming removed 5 bases from V and 2 bases from J, with 10 bases in between. The CDR3 covers 15 residues. Germline values: CDR1 LNHDA, CDR2 SQIVND (reference sequence). The CDR3 reads CASSVPGTGANVLTF. DNA of the CDR3: TGTGCCAGTAGTGTACCAGGGACTGGGGCCAACGTCCTGACTTTC.

This clone showed up just a few times. The rearrangement links TRBV5-6 to TRBJ2-2; D is uncertain. The V end lost 4 bases, the J end lost 5 bases, and 6 bases lay between the germline ends. The length of the CDR3 is 12 residues. Per germline, CDR1 SGHDT and CDR2 YYEEEE. For the CDR3, the DNA is TGTGCCAGCAGCCCCTGGACCGGGGAGCTGTTTTTT. Translating gives CASSPWTGELFF.

V and J are TRBV4-2 and TRBJ2-3; 9 nucleotides match TRBD1. The CDR3 is made up of 16 amino acids. CDR1 and CDR2 from the germline V gene are LGHNA and YNFKEQ. V lost 3 bases to trimming and J lost 0 bases; unmatched junction nucleotides: 4. CDR3 DNA sequence: TGTGCCAGCAGCCAGAGGACAGGGGCGAGCACAGATACGCAGTATTTT. Protein: CASSQRTGASTDTQYF.

The chain carries TRBV28 and TRBJ2-4; tentative D call: TRBD2 (5 bases). There are 13 residues in the CDR3. V lost 4 bases, J lost 8 bases, and 12 bases lay in between. Germline CDR1 and CDR2: MDHEN and SYDVKM. This chain's CDR3 is CASSSRVSYIQYF. CDR3 in DNA: TGTGCCAGCAGTTCGAGGGTATCTTACATTCAGTACTTC. The full variable domain, its missing parts supplied by reference TRBV28 and TRBJ2-4, is DVKVTQSSRYLVKRTGEKVFLECVQDMDHENMFWYRQDPGLGLRLIYFSYDVKMKEKGDIPEGYSVSREKKERFSLILESASTNQTSMYLCASSSRVSYIQYFGAGTRLSVL.

The CDR3 bases are TGTGCCAGCAGCGCTACGTACCGGATGAACACTGAAGCTTTCTTT. Protein: CASSATYRMNTEAFF. The chain links TRBV9 to TRBJ1-1; D is unresolved. Looked up from germline, CDR1 is SGDLS and CDR2 is YYNGEE. Trimming took 3 bases from V and 0 from J, leaving 12 bases between them. The CDR3 extends over 15 amino acids.

The chain couples TRBV28 to TRBJ2-5; 10 bases align to TRBD1. Germline V gene data show CDR1 as MDHEN and CDR2 as SYDVKM. The CDR3 loop spans 15 amino acids. J was trimmed by 5 bases and V by 5 bases; bases with no gene match: 8. This CDR3 is CASSTDRGRRETQYF. CDR3 in DNA: TGTGCCAGCAGTACAGACAGGGGGCGCAGGGAGACCCAGTACTTC.

The rearrangement joins TRBV2 to TRBJ2-1, with 10 positions matching TRBD2. The trim removed 6 bases at V and 4 bases at J, leaving 9 bases unmatched. Germline V gene sequence: CDR1 SNHLY, CDR2 FYNNEI. The CDR3 spans 16 residues. The CDR3 coding sequence is TGTGCCAGCAGAAAACTACCTAGCGGGAGTTACAATGAGCAGTTCTTC. This sequence encodes CASRKLPSGSYNEQFF.

The V and J genes are TRBV19 and TRBJ2-1; 7 bases are a match to TRBD2. V shed 8 bases and J 8 bases; nucleotides not matched to a gene: 15. Germline CDR1 LNHDA, CDR2 SQIVND (reference sequence). This CDR3 is built from 15 residues. CDR3 sequence: CASSERTSLVDEQFF. CDR3 in DNA: TGTGCCAGTTCCGAAAGGACTAGTTTAGTCGATGAGCAGTTCTTC. Complete variable domain (other parts from reference TRBV19 and TRBJ2-1): DGGITQSPKYLFRKEGQNVTLSCEQNLNHDAMYWYRQDPGQGLRLIYYSQIVNDFQKGDIAEGYSVSREKKESFPLTVTSAQKNPTAFYLCASSERTSLVDEQFFGPGTRLTVL.

CDR3 nucleotides: TGTGCCACCAGCAGAGGAGGGGATGAGCAGTTCTTC. Translated, it gives CATSRGGDEQFF. The chain has TRBV15 and TRBJ2-1; the D gene could be TRBD1 or TRBD2 (5 bases each). Germline lookup yields CDR1 LNHNV and CDR2 YYDKDF (reference sequence). This CDR3 is built from 12 residues. Trimming shortened V by 1 base and J by 8 bases, and 6 bases separated the two germline ends.

The chain recombines TRBV9 with TRBJ2-1, with 11 nucleotides matching TRBD2. CDR1 is SGDLS and CDR2 is YYNGEE in the germline V gene. The CDR3 runs to 18 residues. The trim removed 3 bases at V and 4 bases at J, leaving 12 bases unmatched. The CDR3 region has the DNA TGTGCCAGCAGCGGAGGAGGGCTAGCGGGAGGTTGGTACAATGAGCAGTTCTTC. Its protein product is CASSGGGLAGGWYNEQFF.

The chain is built from TRBV30 and TRBJ2-7, with TRBD2 identical over 10 bases. This CDR3 has 14 amino acids. Losses at the gene ends were 3 bases for V and 7 bases for J; bases not matched to a gene: 9. In germline, CDR1 is GTSNPN, CDR2 SVGIG (reference sequence). The CDR3 nucleotides are TGTGCCTGGAGGTCTAGCGGGAGATTCTTGGAGCAGTACTTC. Protein sequence: CAWRSSGRFLEQYF.

This clone was observed a single time. This rearrangement joins TRBV7-2 to TRBJ1-2; D perhaps matches TRBD1 (6 bases). This CDR3 has 15 amino acids. Trimming took 1 base from V and 1 from J, leaving 10 bases between them. Per the germline V gene, CDR1 is SGHTA and CDR2 is FQGNSA. The CDR3 DNA reads as TGTGCCAGCAGCTTAGGCGACAGGTTTAACTATGGCTACACCTTC. This codes for CASSLGDRFNYGYTF.

This chain links TRBV25-1 with TRBJ1-2; D is possibly TRBD1 (5 bases). This CDR3 contains 13 residues. The germline V gene has CDR1 MGHDK and CDR2 SYGVNS. V lost 7 bases to trimming and J lost 4 bases, with 13 bases between them. CDR3 protein: CASTGPTLYGYTF. The CDR3, as DNA: TGTGCCAGCACGGGACCGACCCTCTATGGCTACACCTTC.

This clone was found once. The V call is TRBV19, the J call TRBJ2-7; TRBD2 is a possible D gene (5 bases). Trimming cost V 5 bases and J 2 bases, with 13 bases left between them. CDR1 and CDR2 (germline): LNHDA, SQIVND (reference sequence). The length of the CDR3 is 14 residues. Here the CDR3 reads CASSRGLAPYEQYF. As DNA, the CDR3 is TGTGCCAGTAGTCGCGGGCTAGCTCCCTACGAGCAGTACTTC. Filled out from reference TRBV19 and TRBJ2-7, the complete variable domain reads DGGITQSPKYLFRKEGQNVTLSCEQNLNHDAMYWYRQDPGQGLRLIYYSQIVNDFQKGDIAEGYSVSREKKESFPLTVTSAQKNPTAFYLCASSRGLAPYEQYFGPGTRLTVT.